This T cell receptor (beta chain) was recovered during a study of blood T cell repertoires in COVID-19. At the level of the study: The study drew acute and convalescent COVID-19 samples from the United States, Italy and Spain. PBMCs, B-cell-depleted T cells, or T cells provided the cDNA or gDNA that made up the material.

CDR3 length: 14 amino acids. Germline trimming cut 6 bases from V and 7 bases from J; bases unmatched to any gene: 9. Germline V gene sequence: CDR1 MNHEY, CDR2 SVGAGI. On this clone: Other DNA variants within this sample encode the same CDR3.

Authors' processing steps: By means of reference gene primer amplification, nucleated cell counts were estimated. Produced via immunoSEQ multiplex PCR; TCRdb's table is partial and in-frame only. V, J and clone size are those of that table, while D and trimming were read from the DNA. The data show 310,000 or so clones, around 92% seen once. The rearrangement links TRBV6-5 to TRBJ1-5; 7 nucleotides line up with TRBD1. Sequencing was done on a sample of peripheral blood. The receptor comes from a man aged 18 to 29 who had recovered from COVID-19. CDR3 nucleotide sequence: TGTGCCAGCAGCCGAACAGGGGTCGGGCAGCCCCAGCATTTT. Translated: CASSRTGVGQPQHF.